These 25 T cell receptor beta chains originate from one sample sequenced in a study of T-cell memory formation after mild COVID-19. Each CDR3 protein is one row after TCRdb ran MiXCR on the 5' RACE reads. Here the sample spans 92,000 or so distinct CDR3 sequences, about 15% being singletons. The material sequenced was PBMCs or a T cell subset sorted from them (not recorded which). Receptors were obtained from a man younger than 30 who had mild COVID-19 (a few samples of this study predate the infection). Cell type and time point are not known.

This clonotype was recorded a few times. The rearrangement uses TRBV5-1 and TRBJ2-1; D unresolved. Germline values: CDR1 SGHRS, CDR2 YFSETQ. V was cut by 4 bases and J by 12 bases, with 20 bases left in between. This CDR3 contains 14 residues. The CDR3 sequence: CASSPALGVAAQFF. The CDR3 region has the DNA TGCGCCAGCAGCCCGGCCCTTGGGGTGGCTGCGCAGTTCTTC.

Regarding this clonotype: A read error may produce the germline difference seen at one junction end. The chain joins TRBV7-7 to TRBJ2-2, with D uncertain. Germline CDR1 is SSHAT and CDR2 is FNYEAQ (reference sequence). This CDR3 spans 17 amino acids. The CDR3 loop is CASSLNLGPTNTGELFF. The CDR3, as DNA: TGTGCTAGCAGCTTAAATTTAGGGCCAACGAACACCGGGGAGCTGTTTTTT.

This clonotype has only a few counts. This rearrangement joins TRBV25-1 to TRBJ1-1; no firm D call. The CDR3 runs to 13 residues. Germline V gives CDR1 MGHDK, CDR2 SYGVNS. V dropped 6 bases and J dropped 4 bases, with 12 bases sitting between them. CDR3 in amino acids: CASRAGTGTEAFF. As DNA, the CDR3 is TGTGCCAGCAGGGCAGGTACGGGCACTGAAGCTTTCTTT.

The chain uses TRBV6-6 and TRBJ2-4; 8 bases map to TRBD1. Per germline, CDR1 MNHNY and CDR2 SVGAGI (reference sequence). The CDR3 is made up of 13 amino acids. V shed 8 bases, J shed 8 bases, and the junction held 8 bases outside the gene matches. CDR3 region: CASSTGGWDIQYF. CDR3 DNA sequence: TGTGCCAGCTCAACAGGGGGTTGGGACATTCAGTACTTC.

The chain combines TRBV9 with TRBJ2-1; D not resolved. V dropped 0 bases and J dropped 13 bases, with 11 bases sitting between them. The CDR3 spans 12 residues. Germline CDR1 SGDLS, CDR2 YYNGEE. CDR3 in amino acids: CASSVADGLQFF. DNA of the CDR3: TGTGCCAGCAGCGTAGCCGATGGCCTACAGTTCTTC.

This clonotype was detected many times. CDR3 region: CASSWASGVADTQYF. CDR3 coding DNA: TGTGCCAGCAGCTGGGCTAGCGGGGTTGCAGATACGCAGTATTTT. The chain uses TRBV7-2 and TRBJ2-3, with 9 nucleotides matching TRBD2. Losses at the gene ends were 4 bases for V and 4 bases for J; bases not matched to a gene: 6. This CDR3 is 15 amino acids long. Germline V gene lookup returns CDR1 SGHTA and CDR2 FQGNSA.

This clonotype was seen a handful of times. The rearrangement uses TRBV3-1 and TRBJ2-7; D is possibly TRBD2 (6 bases). This CDR3 is built from 16 residues. Per germline, CDR1 LGHDT and CDR2 YNNKEL (reference sequence). Trimming left V 1 base short and J 0 bases short, with 13 bases between. DNA of the CDR3: TGTGCCAGCAGCCAAGCCGGACTACTCAGCTCCTACGAGCAGTACTTC. Protein: CASSQAGLLSSYEQYF.

This clonotype showed up just a few times. In nucleotides, the CDR3 is TGTGCCAGCAGCCTTAATCCCAGTGGGGGGGAGCAGTTCTTC. This translates into CASSLNPSGGEQFF. This chain uses TRBV6-2 or TRBV6-3 with TRBJ2-1; tentative D call: TRBD2 (6 bases). V dropped 6 bases and J dropped 10 bases, with 19 bases sitting between them. The CDR3 sequence is 14 residues long. Germline-derived CDR1 and CDR2 are MNHEY and SVGEGT.

In its sample, this clonotype was seen a few times. V is TRBV20-1 and J is TRBJ2-5, with D hard to call. The CDR3 consists of 14 residues. Trimming took 3 bases from V and 5 from J, leaving 16 bases between them. The V gene's germline CDR1 is DFQATT and CDR2 SNEGSKA (reference sequence). The CDR3 loop reads CSARWLGLLETQYF. The CDR3, as DNA: TGCAGTGCTAGGTGGTTGGGCCTCCTGGAGACCCAGTACTTC.

This clonotype has more than one count but fewer than ten. The chain recombines TRBV2 with TRBJ2-7; possible D gene TRBD1, 6 bases. This CDR3 is 15 amino acids long. V lost 6 bases and J 0 bases, leaving 15 bases between the germline ends. Germline V gene lookup returns CDR1 SNHLY and CDR2 FYNNEI. This CDR3 is CASSSRTVSSYEQYV. CDR3 coding DNA: TGTGCCAGCAGCAGTAGGACAGTAAGCTCCTACGAGCAGTACGTC.

This clonotype was detected once. The V gene is TRBV7-7, the J gene TRBJ2-7, with a tentative D call TRBD1 (6 bases). Germline CDR1 SSHAT, CDR2 FNYEAQ (reference sequence). The CDR3 contains 15 residues. Deletions cut 3 bases from V and 0 bases from J, with 12 bases between. The CDR3 bases are TGTGCCAGCAGCTTTGGGACACCTAGCTCCTACGAGCAGTACTTC. It encodes CASSFGTPSSYEQYF. The full variable domain, in which reference TRBV7-7 and TRBJ2-7 provide the parts outside the CDR3, is GAGVSQSPRYKVTKRGQDVTLRCDPISSHATLYWYQQALGQGPEFLTYFNYEAQPDKSGLPSDRFSAERPEGSISTLTIQRTEQRDSAMYRCASSFGTPSSYEQYFGPGTRLTVT.

V and J are TRBV7-2 and TRBJ2-3; D uncertain. Germline assignment: CDR1 SGHTA and CDR2 FQGNSA. Deletions cut 4 bases from V and 4 bases from J, with 12 bases between. The CDR3 sequence is 14 residues long. The CDR3 reads CASSYKGFADTQYF. The CDR3 DNA sequence: TGTGCCAGCAGCTACAAGGGTTTTGCAGATACGCAGTATTTT.

The chain is built from TRBV29-1 and TRBJ2-2; no definite D call. V was shortened by 4 bases and J by 0 bases, with 6 bases between the two germline ends. The CDR3 runs to 13 residues. Germline assignment: CDR1 SQVTM and CDR2 ANQGSEA. The CDR3 reads CSVGVANTGELFF. Written as DNA, the CDR3 is TGCAGCGTTGGGGTAGCGAACACCGGGGAGCTGTTTTTT.

This clonotype was counted only a few times. The chain uses TRBV4-3 and TRBJ2-6; no clear D. The ends were cut back, 0 bases at V and 0 bases at J, with 6 bases in the middle. The CDR3 totals 16 residues. From germline, CDR1 is LGHNA and CDR2 YSLEER. The CDR3 DNA follows: TGCGCCAGCAGCCAAGATATAAGCTCTGGGGCCAACGTCCTGACTTTC. It translates to CASSQDISSGANVLTF.

V is TRBV20-1 and J is TRBJ2-7; D is unclear. Trimming took off 1 base at V and 5 bases at J, with 21 bases between the two ends. Germline V gene sequence: CDR1 DFQATT, CDR2 SNEGSKA (reference sequence). The CDR3 is 16 amino acids. CDR3 DNA sequence: TGCAGTGCTAGAGCTATGTACCTCCAGACTTCGCACGAGCAGTACGTC. Translated, it gives CSARAMYLQTSHEQYV.

In its sample, this clonotype was seen many times. V and J are TRBV7-9 and TRBJ2-1; TRBD2 aligns across 11 bases. This CDR3 has 15 residues. The germline CDR1 and CDR2 sequences are SEHNR and FQNEAQ (reference sequence). V was clipped by 6 bases and J by 7 bases; unmatched bases: 8. This CDR3 reads CASRYSGGALNEQFF. The CDR3 DNA is TGTGCCAGCAGGTATAGCGGGGGGGCGCTTAATGAGCAGTTCTTC.

Ten or more counts support this clonotype. This chain joins TRBV6-2 or TRBV6-3 and TRBJ2-2; D remains ambiguous. The germline gives CDR1 MNHEY, CDR2 SVGEGT. This CDR3 is built from 15 residues. V was cut by 5 bases and J by 5 bases, with 15 bases left in between. DNA for the CDR3: TGTGCCAGCAGTCCTCCAAATTTACTTACCGGGGAGCTGTTTTTT. This encodes CASSPPNLLTGELFF.

The J gene is TRBJ2-3, the V gene TRBV2; 10 bases align to TRBD2. Losses at the gene ends were 10 bases for V and 2 bases for J; bases not matched to a gene: 3. Germline assignment: CDR1 SNHLY and CDR2 FYNNEI. The CDR3 contains 13 residues. CDR3 DNA: TGTGCCAAGGGACTAGCGAACACAGATACGCAGTATTTT. Translating it yields CAKGLANTDTQYF.

This clonotype showed up just a few times. V is TRBV20-1 and J is TRBJ2-7; the D is unclear. This CDR3 is built from 13 residues. V was trimmed by 2 bases and J by 7 bases, leaving 15 bases between them. Germline CDR1 DFQATT, CDR2 SNEGSKA (reference sequence). For the CDR3, the DNA is TGCAGTGCTAGATCGACGATCGCGAGGGAGCAGTACGTC. This gives the protein CSARSTIAREQYV.

The chain has TRBV7-2 and TRBJ2-7; D not certain. Trimming pared 5 bases from V and 2 bases from J, leaving 10 bases between. This CDR3 contains 13 residues. Germline-derived CDR1 and CDR2 are SGHTA and FQGNSA. The CDR3 DNA reads TGTGCCAGCAGCGGAGAGTTTGCCTACGAGCAGTACTTC. It yields the protein CASSGEFAYEQYF.

This clonotype has a handful of counts. The J gene is TRBJ2-1, the V gene TRBV12-3 or TRBV12-4; D possibly corresponds to TRBD2 (5 bases). V gave up 4 bases and J gave up 15 bases, with 13 bases separating them. The CDR3 loop spans 11 amino acids. CDR3 coding DNA: TGTGCCAGCAGTTCCGGGATTTATCGGTTCTTC. Translating gives CASSSGIYRFF.

This clonotype was picked up a small number of times. The rearrangement links TRBV24-1 to TRBJ2-7; 7 bases match TRBD1. The ends lost 10 bases at V and 3 bases at J; junction bases unmatched: 5. Germline CDR1 KGHDR, CDR2 SFDVKD. The CDR3 has 12 residues. The CDR3 protein is CATMGQNYEQYV. CDR3 nucleotide sequence: TGTGCCACAATGGGACAGAACTACGAGCAGTACGTC.

V and J are TRBV12-3 or TRBV12-4 and TRBJ2-7; D is possibly TRBD1 (6 bases). V lost 4 bases to trimming and J lost 7 bases, with 17 bases between them. This CDR3 is 14 amino acids long. The CDR3 DNA follows: TGTGCCAGCAGTTCTACCGGGACCCAGGGGGAGCAGTACGTC. It yields the protein CASSSTGTQGEQYV.

This clonotype was seen ten or more times. The chain recombines TRBV4-1 with TRBJ1-1; D not resolved. Germline lookup yields CDR1 MGHRA and CDR2 YSYEKL. Trimming removed 4 bases at V and 1 base at J, with 7 bases between. There are 13 residues in the CDR3. CDR3 sequence: CASSPRENTEAFF. In DNA, the CDR3 is TGCGCCAGCAGCCCCCGGGAGAACACTGAAGCTTTCTTT.

This clonotype was detected only a few times. J is TRBJ2-4 and V is TRBV6-6; 12 bases are shared with TRBD2. The V segment lost 2 bases and the J segment 5 bases; nucleotides outside the gene matches: 4. This CDR3 region has 16 residues. Germline assignment: CDR1 MNHNY and CDR2 SVGAGI (reference sequence). The CDR3 sequence: CASSYRTSGAENIQYF. CDR3 nucleotides: TGTGCCAGCAGTTACCGGACTAGCGGGGCGGAAAACATTCAGTACTTC.